The 20 T cell receptor beta chains below were found in one sample sequenced in a study of shared clonotypes between healthy human individuals. Positively selected for CCR7, the CD45RO-negative cells used as naive CD8 cells excluded terminally differentiated effector memory CD45RA+ cells. This table comes from immunoSEQ multiplex PCR, and its TCRdb copy is limited to in-frame clones, with some not included. Found here are about 2.2 million clones, roughly 95% of them singletons; the top ten hold approximately 1.6%. The specimen sequenced was naive CD8+ T cells from PBMCs. The receptors were sampled from a man younger than 30 in good health. Some clones in this sample may be carry-over from other donors' samples.

The rearrangement links TRBV7-6 to TRBJ2-4; TRBD2 matches at 8 bases. This CDR3 is built from 18 residues. CDR1 SGHVS and CDR2 FNYEAQ come from the germline V gene. With 5 bases clipped from V and 0 bases from J, the junction kept 12 bases outside the gene matches. CDR3 bases: TGTGCCAGCAGCCCCCCCCTGGGCGGGAGGATAGCCAAAAACATTCAGTACTTC. Translated: CASSPPLGGRIAKNIQYF.

The chain joins TRBV5-6 to TRBJ2-7; D is perhaps TRBD1 (5 bases). The V end was cut by 0 bases, the J end by 4 bases, with 11 bases between. The CDR3 runs 14 residues. The germline V gene encodes CDR1 SGHDT and CDR2 YYEEEE. This CDR3 is CASSLEAGRYEQYF. CDR3 DNA sequence: TGTGCCAGCAGCTTGGAGGCAGGGCGGTACGAGCAGTACTTC.

This chain joins TRBV7-3 and TRBJ2-1; the D gene is possibly TRBD2 (5 bases). The ends were cut back, 4 bases at V and 9 bases at J, with 19 bases in the middle. The V gene's germline CDR1 is SGHTA and CDR2 FQGTGA. This CDR3 contains 15 residues. CDR3 in DNA: TGTGCCAGCAGCTCCACTAGGGCAAAACGCGGTGAGCAGTTCTTC. This gives the protein CASSSTRAKRGEQFF.

This chain links TRBV7-9 with TRBJ2-5; 9 positions agree with TRBD2. There are 17 residues in the CDR3. The V and J ends lost 1 base and 2 bases, in that order; junction bases with no gene match: 8. CDR1 SEHNR and CDR2 FQNEAQ come from the germline V gene (reference sequence). This chain's CDR3 is CASSLVVLAGHQETQYF. The CDR3 DNA follows: TGTGCCAGCAGCTTAGTCGTGCTAGCGGGACATCAAGAGACCCAGTACTTC.

V and J are TRBV7-9 and TRBJ2-7, with unresolved D. The CDR3 contains 12 residues. CDR1 SEHNR and CDR2 FQNEAQ come from the germline V gene (reference sequence). V was cut by 4 bases and J by 7 bases, with 11 bases left in between. The CDR3 region is CASSSRLWEQYF. The CDR3 DNA is TGTGCCAGCAGCTCCCGACTTTGGGAGCAGTACTTC.

The chain employs TRBV19 and TRBJ1-1; TRBD1 matches at 11 bases. Germline CDR1 is LNHDA and CDR2 is SQIVND (reference sequence). V trimming: 4 bases; J trimming: 5 bases; junction bases outside the gene matches: 3. The CDR3 runs to 14 residues. Here the CDR3 DNA reads TGTGCCAGTAGTACCTGGGACAGGGGGACTGAAGCTTTCTTT. Its protein product is CASSTWDRGTEAFF.

CDR3 region: CASSPIPEDTQYF. CDR3 in DNA: TGTGCCAGCAGCCCTATCCCGGAAGATACGCAGTATTTT. The chain combines TRBV9 with TRBJ2-3; D unresolved. The germline gives CDR1 SGDLS, CDR2 YYNGEE. This CDR3 is built from 13 residues. Between the trimmed V and J ends, which lost 4 bases and 5 bases, there was a span of 11 bases.

The chain uses TRBV9 and TRBJ2-1; D is unclear. Trimming removed 0 bases at V and 0 bases at J, with 13 bases between. Germline V gives CDR1 SGDLS, CDR2 YYNGEE. The CDR3 covers 17 residues. CDR3 sequence: CASSVAREASSYNEQFF. The CDR3 DNA reads as TGTGCCAGCAGCGTAGCTAGAGAGGCCAGCTCCTACAATGAGCAGTTCTTC.

In this sample, this clone turned up once. The same CDR3 can be traced to other DNA sequences in this sample. In DNA form, the CDR3 reads TGTGCCAGCAGCGTCCAGGGAGATACGCAGTATTTT. Translation gives CASSVQGDTQYF. The V and J genes are TRBV9 and TRBJ2-3; D is possibly TRBD1 (5 bases). Germline-derived CDR1 and CDR2 are SGDLS and YYNGEE. The CDR3 spans 12 residues. V dropped 2 bases and J dropped 5 bases, with 6 bases sitting between them.

J is TRBJ2-1 and V is TRBV5-4, with D perhaps TRBD2 (6 bases). The CDR3 is made up of 14 amino acids. Trimming took 3 bases from V and 7 from J, leaving 14 bases between them. Germline CDR1 reads SGHNT; CDR2 reads YYREEE (reference sequence). The CDR3 loop is CASSWGGGMNEQFF. The CDR3 DNA reads TGTGCCAGCAGCTGGGGAGGAGGGATGAATGAGCAGTTCTTC.

This clone was observed a handful of times. Here the CDR3 DNA reads TGTGCCAGCAGCTCAGGACAGGGTATGACCGGGGAGCTGTTTTTT. Protein product: CASSSGQGMTGELFF. The chain employs TRBV7-9 and TRBJ2-2, with TRBD1 matching 8 bases. Germline CDR1 and CDR2: SEHNR and FQNEAQ (reference sequence). The CDR3 runs 15 residues. V shed 4 bases, J shed 5 bases, and the junction held 6 bases outside the gene matches.

The chain joins TRBV9 to TRBJ1-4; D remains ambiguous. CDR3 length equals 14 residues. Trimming took off 3 bases at V and 8 bases at J, with 14 bases between the two ends. Germline CDR1 SGDLS, CDR2 YYNGEE. The CDR3 loop reads CASSAEQTREKLFF. The CDR3 DNA is TGTGCCAGCAGCGCAGAGCAAACCCGGGAAAAACTGTTTTTT.

As to this clone: The junction differs from germline at one of its ends, possibly a read error. V is TRBV13 and J is TRBJ2-3; weak D call: TRBD2 (6 bases). The germline CDR1 and CDR2 sequences are PRHDT and FYEKMQ (reference sequence). The CDR3 runs to 15 residues. The CDR3 region has the DNA TGTACCAGCAGGTGGATAGCGGCTAGCACAGATACGCAGTATTTT. Residues: CTSRWIAASTDTQYF. Full variable domain (rest looked up from reference TRBV13 and TRBJ2-3): AAGVIQSPRHLIKEKRETATLKCYPIPRHDTVYWYQQGPGQDPQFLISFYEKMQSDKGSIPDRFSAQQFSDYHSELNMSSLELGDSALYFCTSRWIAASTDTQYFGPGTRLTVL.

The V and J genes are TRBV9 and TRBJ1-2; 7 bases map to TRBD1. The germline CDR1 and CDR2 sequences are SGDLS and YYNGEE. The CDR3 runs to 15 residues. V shed 4 bases and J 4 bases; nucleotides not matched to a gene: 10. CDR3 nucleotide sequence: TGTGCCAGCAGCCCAGTCGGAGGGGGCAGCTATGGCTACACCTTC. Amino acid sequence: CASSPVGGGSYGYTF. Full variable domain (missing parts from reference TRBV9 and TRBJ1-2): DSGVTQTPKHLITATGQRVTLRCSPRSGDLSVYWYQQSLDQGLQFLIQYYNGEERAKGNILERFSAQQFPDLHSELNLSSLELGDSALYFCASSPVGGGSYGYTFGSGTRLTVV.

The CDR3 nucleotides read TGCAGCGTTGAAGTTCCGATTGGCCGGGACAGGGGTGGGTATGGCTACACCTTC. Translating it yields CSVEVPIGRDRGGYGYTF. The chain joins TRBV29-1 to TRBJ1-2, with TRBD1 matching over 10 bases. Losses at the gene ends were 1 base for V and 5 bases for J; bases not matched to a gene: 16. Germline values: CDR1 SQVTM, CDR2 ANQGSEA. The CDR3 totals 18 residues.

The chain recombines TRBV11-2 with TRBJ1-1; TRBD1 agrees at 7 bases. V shed 5 bases, J shed 4 bases, and the junction held 10 bases outside the gene matches. Germline CDR1 and CDR2: SGHAT and FQNNGV. The CDR3 covers 15 residues. The CDR3 protein is CASSPLGAGGTEAFF. The CDR3 coding sequence is TGTGCCAGCAGCCCCTTAGGGGCAGGGGGCACTGAAGCTTTCTTT. The full variable domain, rest sourced from reference TRBV11-2 and TRBJ1-1, is EAGVAQSPRYKIIEKRQSVAFWCNPISGHATLYWYQQILGQGPKLLIQFQNNGVVDDSQLPKDRFSAERLKGVDSTLKIQPAKLEDSAVYLCASSPLGAGGTEAFFGQGTRLTVV.

The chain joins TRBV7-9 to TRBJ2-5; D remains ambiguous. Per germline, CDR1 SEHNR and CDR2 FQNEAQ (reference sequence). This CDR3 is 11 amino acids long. Between the trimmed V and J ends, which lost 5 bases and 4 bases, there was a span of 5 bases. The CDR3 loop reads CASSPIETQYF. As DNA, the CDR3 is TGTGCCAGCAGCCCAATAGAGACCCAGTACTTC.

J is TRBJ1-1 and V is TRBV7-9; D might be TRBD1 (6 bases). Germline V gives CDR1 SEHNR, CDR2 FQNEAQ (reference sequence). The V gene lost 5 bases and the J gene lost 2 bases, with 12 bases spanning the gap. The CDR3 extends over 14 amino acids. CDR3 nucleotides: TGTGCCAGCAGCGGACGGACAGATAACACTGAAGCTTTCTTT. It is translated as CASSGRTDNTEAFF.

Only one count was recorded for this clone. The chain carries TRBV29-1 and TRBJ2-1; no clear D. The length of the CDR3 is 13 residues. Per germline, CDR1 SQVTM and CDR2 ANQGSEA. V was cut by 2 bases and J by 3 bases, with 8 bases left in between. CDR3 region: CSVELPNYNEQFF. Here the CDR3 DNA reads TGCAGCGTTGAACTACCCAACTACAATGAGCAGTTCTTC.

As for this clone: This sample also contains other DNA sequences that code for the same CDR3. The rearrangement uses TRBV7-2 and TRBJ2-1, with 9 bases identical to TRBD2. The germline V gene encodes CDR1 SGHTA and CDR2 FQGNSA. The CDR3 is 14 residues long. Germline trimming cut 1 base from V and 6 bases from J; bases unmatched to any gene: 1. The chain's CDR3 is CASSLGGRGNEQFF. CDR3 bases: TGTGCCAGCAGCTTAGGCGGGAGGGGCAATGAGCAGTTCTTC.